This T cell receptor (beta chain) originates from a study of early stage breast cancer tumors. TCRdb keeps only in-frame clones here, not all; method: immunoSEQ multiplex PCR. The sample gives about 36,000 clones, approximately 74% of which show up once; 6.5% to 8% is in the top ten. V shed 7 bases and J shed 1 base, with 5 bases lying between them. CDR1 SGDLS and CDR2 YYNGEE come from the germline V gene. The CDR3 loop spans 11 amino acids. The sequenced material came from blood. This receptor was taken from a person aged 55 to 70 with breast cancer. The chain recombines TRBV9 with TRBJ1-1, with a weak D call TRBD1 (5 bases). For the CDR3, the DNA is TGTGCCAGCGGGACGAACACTGAAGCTTTCTTT. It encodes CASGTNTEAFF.